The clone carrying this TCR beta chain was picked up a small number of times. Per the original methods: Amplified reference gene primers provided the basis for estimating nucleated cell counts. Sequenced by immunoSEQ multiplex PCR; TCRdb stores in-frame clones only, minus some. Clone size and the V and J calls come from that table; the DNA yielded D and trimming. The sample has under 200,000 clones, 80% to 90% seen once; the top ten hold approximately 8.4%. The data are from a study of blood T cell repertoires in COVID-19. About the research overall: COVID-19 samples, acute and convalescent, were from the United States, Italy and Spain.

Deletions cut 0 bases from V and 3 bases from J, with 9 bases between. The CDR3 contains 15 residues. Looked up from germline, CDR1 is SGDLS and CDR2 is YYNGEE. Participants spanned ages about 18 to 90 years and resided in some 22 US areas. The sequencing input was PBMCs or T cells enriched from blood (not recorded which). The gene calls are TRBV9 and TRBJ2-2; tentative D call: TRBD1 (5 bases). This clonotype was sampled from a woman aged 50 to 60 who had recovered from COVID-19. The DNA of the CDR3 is TGTGCCAGCAGCGTAGGGGGCAGGGACACCGGGGAGCTGTTTTTT. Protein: CASSVGGRDTGELFF.